These 27 T cell receptor beta chains share one sample of origin, sequenced in a study of shared T cell receptors in the human thymus (dated by TCRdb to 2020 to 2022). To prepare the library, the immunoSEQ multiplex PCR assay was applied. Held by TCRdb, this immuneACCESS table contains in-frame sequences only and omits some clones. Under half of the omission traces to an unresolved V gene where checked; the cause of the rest is unknown. This sample gives 700,000 or so clones in total; approximately 85% of them show up just once. 0.008% to 0.011% of the sample is in the top ten clones. The same sample was also studied in work on human thymus T cells.

Source material: thymocytes. The receptors were gathered from a girl less than two years old with a congenital heart defect. Donor details come from another sample of the same person, matched by shared clones.

This chain uses TRBV5-8 with TRBJ1-1; TRBD1 aligns across 9 bases. This CDR3 is 17 amino acids long. The junction had 10 bases not matched to a gene; V was cut back by 4 bases and J by 0 bases. The germline V gene encodes CDR1 SGHTS and CDR2 YDEGEE. This chain's CDR3 is CASSQDRGGLMNTEAFF. Written as DNA, the CDR3 is TGTGCCAGCAGCCAGGACAGGGGCGGCCTAATGAACACTGAAGCTTTCTTT.

Turning to this clone: An end of the junction differs from the germline gene, which may be a read error. The chain combines TRBV7-7 with TRBJ1-3; 10 nucleotides agree with TRBD1. The CDR3 sequence is 19 residues long. Germline V gene sequence: CDR1 SSHAT, CDR2 FNYEAQ (reference sequence). The CDR3: CASSPGTGDLPALRNTIYF. DNA of the CDR3: TGTGCTAGCAGCCCCGGGACAGGGGACCTGCCCGCTCTGAGGAACACCATATATTTT.

This rearrangement joins TRBV5-4 to TRBJ1-2; the D gene is possibly TRBD1 (6 bases). The CDR3 is made up of 15 amino acids. Germline V lookup: CDR1 SGHNT, CDR2 YYREEE (reference sequence). The V end lost 0 bases, the J end lost 8 bases, and 17 bases lay between the germline ends. The CDR3 is CASSLAPDGGGGYTF. CDR3 coding DNA: TGTGCCAGCAGCTTGGCCCCAGATGGGGGCGGCGGCTACACCTTC.

In its sample, this clone was seen once. This sequence joins TRBV28 and TRBJ2-5, with 9 bases that match TRBD2. This CDR3 region has 18 residues. The junction had 21 bases not matched to a gene; V was cut back by 8 bases and J by 5 bases. Germline values: CDR1 MDHEN, CDR2 SYDVKM. The CDR3 nucleotides are TGTGCCAGCGAGGGTATCGCGGGGGGGTCCCCTCCGGGCGAGACCCAGTACTTC. This gives the protein CASEGIAGGSPPGETQYF.

The genes are TRBV5-1 and TRBJ2-5, with TRBD2 matching 13 bases. Germline V gives CDR1 SGHRS, CDR2 YFSETQ. The CDR3 covers 17 residues. The J segment lost 4 bases and the V segment lost 0 bases, leaving 6 bases of the junction unmatched. The CDR3 region is CASSLGLAGGPRETQYF. The CDR3 DNA reads TGCGCCAGCAGCTTGGGACTAGCGGGGGGACCCAGAGAGACCCAGTACTTC.

The J gene is TRBJ2-2, the V gene TRBV5-6; 7 nucleotides match TRBD1. The CDR3 consists of 15 residues. The V gene's germline CDR1 is SGHDT and CDR2 YYEEEE. V lost 4 bases to trimming and J lost 7 bases; unmatched junction nucleotides: 10. The CDR3 sequence: CASSPLGQSGGELFF. The CDR3 nucleotides read TGTGCCAGCAGCCCCCTGGGACAGAGCGGCGGGGAGCTGTTTTTT.

This clone came up once. The CDR3 spells CASSFRPTGNYGYTF. The CDR3 DNA follows: TGCGCCAGCAGCTTCCGCCCGACAGGGAACTATGGCTACACCTTC. The chain links TRBV5-1 to TRBJ1-2, with 7 positions matching TRBD1. V trimming: 2 bases; J trimming: 2 bases; junction bases outside the gene matches: 6. Germline V lookup: CDR1 SGHRS, CDR2 YFSETQ. The CDR3 loop spans 15 amino acids.

This chain connects TRBV5-5 to TRBJ2-5, with 8 bases that match TRBD2. The CDR3 sequence is 19 residues long. Looked up from germline, CDR1 is SGHKS and CDR2 is YYEKEE (reference sequence). Losses at the gene ends were 1 base for V and 3 bases for J; bases not matched to a gene: 17. The CDR3 DNA reads as TGTGCCAGCAGCTTGTTAACGGGGGGGCCGTTGGTACGTAAAGAGACCCAGTACTTC. Translation: CASSLLTGGPLVRKETQYF. Drawing the rest from reference TRBV5-5 and TRBJ2-5, the complete variable domain is DAGVTQSPTHLIKTRGQQVTLRCSPISGHKSVSWYQQVLGQGPQFIFQYYEKEERGRGNFPDRFSARQFPNYSSELNVNALLLGDSALYLCASSLLTGGPLVRKETQYFGPGTRLLVL.

This clone was observed once. The chain joins TRBV5-5 to TRBJ1-2; 7 bases map to TRBD1. The CDR3 runs 13 residues. CDR1 and CDR2 (germline): SGHKS, YYEKEE (reference sequence). J lost 5 bases, V lost 4 bases, and 5 bases had no gene match. CDR3 region: CASSHGQAYGYTF. The CDR3 DNA sequence: TGTGCCAGCAGCCACGGACAGGCTTATGGCTACACCTTC. Complete variable domain (other parts from reference TRBV5-5 and TRBJ1-2): DAGVTQSPTHLIKTRGQQVTLRCSPISGHKSVSWYQQVLGQGPQFIFQYYEKEERGRGNFPDRFSARQFPNYSSELNVNALLLGDSALYLCASSHGQAYGYTFGSGTRLTVV.

The chain joins TRBV10-3 to TRBJ2-1, with 7 positions matching TRBD1. CDR3 length equals 14 residues. Trimming removed 6 bases from V and 4 bases from J; junction bases left unmatched: 6. The germline gives CDR1 ENHRY, CDR2 SYGVKD. The CDR3 spells CAIRPTGPYNEQFF. Written as DNA, the CDR3 is TGTGCCATCAGGCCGACAGGGCCATACAATGAGCAGTTCTTC.

The V and J genes are TRBV30 and TRBJ1-2; 7 bases align to TRBD1. CDR1 is GTSNPN, CDR2 SVGIG, per germline (reference sequence). The CDR3 length is 13 residues. V lost 2 bases and J lost 10; bases outside the gene matches: 10. The CDR3 region has the DNA TGTGCCTGGAGTTTCACAGGGGTCTTAGACTACACCTTC. Its translation: CAWSFTGVLDYTF.

The genes are TRBV5-6 and TRBJ1-1; tentatively, D is TRBD1 (6 bases). Trimming shortened V by 4 bases and J by 8 bases, and 18 bases separated the two germline ends. The length of the CDR3 is 14 residues. The V gene's germline CDR1 is SGHDT and CDR2 YYEEEE. The CDR3: CASSQQGPPLEAFF. CDR3 in DNA: TGTGCCAGCAGCCAACAGGGTCCTCCACTAGAAGCTTTCTTT.

The V call is TRBV18, the J call TRBJ2-7; 7 nucleotides align to TRBD1. Germline values: CDR1 KGHSH, CDR2 LQKENI. Trimming at V came to 6 bases and at J to 0 bases, leaving 17 bases not matched to a gene. The CDR3 sequence is 18 residues long. The CDR3 coding sequence is TGTGCCAGCTCCCCCATGACAGGGAGTCTCCCACTCTCCTACGAGCAGTACTTC. It specifies CASSPMTGSLPLSYEQYF.

A few counts support this clone. The V and J genes are TRBV10-3 and TRBJ1-5; unclear D gene. The V end lost 6 bases, the J end lost 6 bases, and 12 bases lay between the germline ends. The CDR3 sequence is 13 residues long. The germline V gene encodes CDR1 ENHRY and CDR2 SYGVKD. The DNA of the CDR3 is TGTGCCATCAGCCGAGAAGGGAGTCAGCCCCAGCATTTT. It specifies CAISREGSQPQHF.

The CDR3 sequence: CASSLEGAKDSPLHF. In DNA form, the CDR3 reads TGTGCCAGCAGTTTAGAAGGGGCGAAGGATTCACCCCTCCACTTT. The V call is TRBV27, the J call TRBJ1-6, with D perhaps matching TRBD1 (5 bases). V was cut by 2 bases and J by 8 bases, with 13 bases left in between. The CDR3 contains 15 residues. The V gene's germline CDR1 is MNHEY and CDR2 SMNVEV (reference sequence).

The V call is TRBV7-8, the J call TRBJ1-4; 9 bases match TRBD1. Germline trimming cut 1 base from V and 0 bases from J; bases unmatched to any gene: 18. The CDR3 is 22 amino acids. Germline V gene sequence: CDR1 SGHVS, CDR2 FQNEAQ. The CDR3 DNA reads as TGTGCCAGCAGCTTAGGTCGGCACGTAGGGACAGGGCCCAATGCAACTAATGAAAAACTGTTTTTT. It encodes CASSLGRHVGTGPNATNEKLFF.

This clone has only one observation. CDR3 residues: CASSLGYVTDTQYF. CDR3 nucleotides: TGCGCCAGCAGCTTGGGTTATGTCACAGATACGCAGTATTTT. The V gene is TRBV5-1, the J gene TRBJ2-3, with no clear D. Germline V gene sequence: CDR1 SGHRS, CDR2 YFSETQ. The CDR3 runs to 14 residues. V gave up 0 bases and J gave up 2 bases, with 7 bases separating them.

The chain uses TRBV7-2 and TRBJ1-1; 10 bases agree with TRBD1. CDR1 is SGHTA and CDR2 is FQGNSA in the germline V gene. V shed 1 base, J shed 8 bases, and the junction held 16 bases outside the gene matches. The CDR3 contains 18 residues. CDR3 in DNA: TGTGCCAGCAGCTTAGAGCGTGGGACAGGGGTGGGAGGTCGGGAAGCTTTCTTT. Translating gives CASSLERGTGVGGREAFF.

J is TRBJ2-7 and V is TRBV15; perhaps TRBD2 as D (6 bases). Germline V gives CDR1 LNHNV, CDR2 YYDKDF (reference sequence). Deletions cut 5 bases from V and 5 bases from J, with 22 bases between. CDR3 length: 16 amino acids. DNA of the CDR3: TGTGCCACCAGCGATCGCGGCCCGACCGGGGGAAACGAGCAGTACTTC. As protein: CATSDRGPTGGNEQYF.

The V and J genes are TRBV11-2 and TRBJ2-7; 12 nucleotides align to TRBD2. Per germline, CDR1 SGHAT and CDR2 FQNNGV. J lost 3 bases, V lost 0 bases, and 6 bases had no gene match. This CDR3 has 17 amino acids. The CDR3 sequence: CASSLDASGGEIYEQYF. DNA for the CDR3: TGTGCCAGCAGCTTAGACGCTAGCGGGGGGGAGATCTACGAGCAGTACTTC. The full variable domain, in which reference TRBV11-2 and TRBJ2-7 provide the parts outside the CDR3, is EAGVAQSPRYKIIEKRQSVAFWCNPISGHATLYWYQQILGQGPKLLIQFQNNGVVDDSQLPKDRFSAERLKGVDSTLKIQPAKLEDSAVYLCASSLDASGGEIYEQYFGPGTRLTVT.

The chain has TRBV9 and TRBJ2-7; 8 nucleotides match TRBD1. The germline gives CDR1 SGDLS, CDR2 YYNGEE. V was clipped by 3 bases and J by 6 bases; unmatched bases: 8. The CDR3 sequence is 14 residues long. DNA for the CDR3: TGTGCCAGCAGCGCCCCCGGGACAGGTGGCGAGCAGTACTTC. Protein sequence: CASSAPGTGGEQYF.

As DNA, the CDR3 is TGCGCCAGCAGCCAAGATGTGACAGGGGGCTGTGGCACTGAAGCTTTCTTT. Translating gives CASSQDVTGGCGTEAFF. The rearrangement links TRBV4-1 to TRBJ1-1, with 10 bases aligning to TRBD1. Per the germline V gene, CDR1 is MGHRA and CDR2 is YSYEKL. V gave up 0 bases and J gave up 4 bases; unmatched junction bases: 8. The CDR3 spans 17 residues.

The chain couples TRBV12-5 to TRBJ2-2; TRBD1 agrees at 9 bases. This CDR3 region has 17 residues. The V segment lost 1 base and the J segment 4 bases; nucleotides outside the gene matches: 7. Germline V gene data show CDR1 as LGHNT and CDR2 as FRNRAP. The CDR3 coding sequence is TGTGCTAGTGGTTTGGAGGACAGGGGAGCGAGCACCGGGGAGCTGTTTTTT. Translation gives CASGLEDRGASTGELFF.

Only one count was recorded for this clone. The chain links TRBV10-3 to TRBJ2-7; 7 nucleotides line up with TRBD1. V was pared by 6 bases and J by 3 bases, with 14 bases of the junction left unmatched. CDR3 length: 16 amino acids. Per the germline V gene, CDR1 is ENHRY and CDR2 is SYGVKD. The chain's CDR3 is CAISHIRGGEHYEQYF. The CDR3 region has the DNA TGTGCCATCAGCCACATTCGAGGGGGCGAACACTACGAGCAGTACTTC.

The chain is built from TRBV19 and TRBJ2-5; tentatively, D is TRBD1 (5 bases). V lost 7 bases, J lost 4 bases, and 22 bases lay in between. CDR3 size: 16 residues. Germline V gene data show CDR1 as LNHDA and CDR2 as SQIVND (reference sequence). CDR3 in amino acids: CASKGDWAGSGETQYF. The CDR3 DNA is TGTGCCAGTAAAGGGGATTGGGCAGGGTCGGGAGAGACCCAGTACTTC.

This clone was recorded only once. This chain links TRBV9 with TRBJ2-1; 9 nucleotides line up with TRBD2. The trim removed 4 bases at V and 0 bases at J, leaving 23 bases unmatched. CDR1 and CDR2 (germline): SGDLS, YYNGEE. This CDR3 is built from 22 residues. This CDR3 reads CASSISSPRGLAHPSSYNEQFF. CDR3 coding DNA: TGTGCCAGCAGCATCAGTAGCCCTCGGGGACTAGCCCACCCCAGCTCCTACAATGAGCAGTTCTTC.

This chain connects TRBV19 to TRBJ1-1; tentatively, D is TRBD1 (6 bases). This CDR3 comprises 16 residues. Germline-derived CDR1 and CDR2 are LNHDA and SQIVND (reference sequence). CDR3 in amino acids: CVTLGRRGGMNTEAFF. In nucleotides, the CDR3 is TGTGTTACACTAGGGCGGAGAGGGGGTATGAACACTGAAGCTTTCTTT.